The clone carrying this T cell receptor beta chain was observed a few times. What it binds is not known. This sample was taken from a study of response to subunit inactivated influenza vaccine. TCRdb reprocessed the RT-PCR reads via MiXCR and lists one record per CDR3 protein. The sample yields about 190,000 distinct CDR3 sequences, approximately 14% seen once. Study-wide points: Each seasonal flu vaccination may recruit only limited new T cells, authors suggested.

CDR1 is LGHDT, CDR2 YNNKEL, per germline (reference sequence). The CDR3 has 17 amino acids. V dropped 1 base and J dropped 4; count of bases not matched to a gene: 11. The material was CD8+ T cells sorted from PBMCs, obtained 5 to 6 days after vaccination. The chain combines TRBV3-1 with TRBJ2-3, with 7 bases lining up with TRBD2. The clonotype comes from a man aged 50 to 59 who received an inactivated influenza vaccine. CDR3 in amino acids: CASSQGGLGILADTQYF. The CDR3 DNA sequence: TGTGCCAGCAGCCAAGGAGGACTAGGTATACTGGCAGATACGCAGTATTTT.